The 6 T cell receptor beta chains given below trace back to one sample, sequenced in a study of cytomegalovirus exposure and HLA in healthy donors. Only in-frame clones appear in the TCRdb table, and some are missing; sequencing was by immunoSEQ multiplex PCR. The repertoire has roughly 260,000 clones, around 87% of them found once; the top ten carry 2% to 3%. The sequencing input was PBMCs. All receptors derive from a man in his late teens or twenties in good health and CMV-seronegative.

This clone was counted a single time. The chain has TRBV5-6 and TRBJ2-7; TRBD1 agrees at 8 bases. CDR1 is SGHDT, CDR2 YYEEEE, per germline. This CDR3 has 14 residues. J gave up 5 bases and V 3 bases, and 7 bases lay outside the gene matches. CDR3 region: CASSSWDRFDEQYF. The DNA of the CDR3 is TGTGCCAGCAGCTCCTGGGACAGGTTTGACGAGCAGTACTTC. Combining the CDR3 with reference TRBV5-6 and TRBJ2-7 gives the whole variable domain DAGVTQSPTHLIKTRGQQVTLRCSPKSGHDTVSWYQQALGQGPQFIFQYYEEEERQRGNFPDRFSGHQFPNYSSELNVNALLLGDSALYLCASSSWDRFDEQYFGPGTRLTVT.

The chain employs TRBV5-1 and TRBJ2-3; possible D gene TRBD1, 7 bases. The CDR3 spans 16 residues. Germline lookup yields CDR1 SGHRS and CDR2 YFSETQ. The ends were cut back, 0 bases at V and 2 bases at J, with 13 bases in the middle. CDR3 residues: CASSLAGGQHTDTQYF. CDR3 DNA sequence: TGCGCCAGCAGCTTGGCCGGGGGACAGCACACAGATACGCAGTATTTT.

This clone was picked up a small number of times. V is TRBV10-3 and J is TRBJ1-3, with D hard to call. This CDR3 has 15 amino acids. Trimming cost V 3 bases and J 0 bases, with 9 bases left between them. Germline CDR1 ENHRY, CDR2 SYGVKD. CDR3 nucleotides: TGTGCCATCAGTGAAGTTCCGGGCTCTGGAAACACCATATATTTT. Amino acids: CAISEVPGSGNTIYF.

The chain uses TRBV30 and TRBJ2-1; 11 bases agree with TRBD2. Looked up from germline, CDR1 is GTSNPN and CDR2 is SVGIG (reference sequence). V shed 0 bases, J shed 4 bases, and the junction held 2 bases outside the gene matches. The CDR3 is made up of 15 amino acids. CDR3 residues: CAWSVIAGGYNEQFF. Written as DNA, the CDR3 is TGTGCCTGGAGTGTAATAGCGGGAGGGTACAATGAGCAGTTCTTC.

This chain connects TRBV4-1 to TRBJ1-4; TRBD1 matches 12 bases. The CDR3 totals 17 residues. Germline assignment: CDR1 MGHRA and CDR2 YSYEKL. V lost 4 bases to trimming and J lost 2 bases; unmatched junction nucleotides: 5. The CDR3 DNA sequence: TGCGCCAGCAGCCGGGACAGGGGGCGCGGGACTAATGAAAAACTGTTTTTT. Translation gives CASSRDRGRGTNEKLFF.

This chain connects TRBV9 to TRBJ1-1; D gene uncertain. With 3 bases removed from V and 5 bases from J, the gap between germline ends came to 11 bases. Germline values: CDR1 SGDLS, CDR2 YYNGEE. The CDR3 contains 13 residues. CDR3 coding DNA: TGTGCCAGCAGCGCTACTTCGGGGACTGAAGCTTTCTTT. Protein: CASSATSGTEAFF.